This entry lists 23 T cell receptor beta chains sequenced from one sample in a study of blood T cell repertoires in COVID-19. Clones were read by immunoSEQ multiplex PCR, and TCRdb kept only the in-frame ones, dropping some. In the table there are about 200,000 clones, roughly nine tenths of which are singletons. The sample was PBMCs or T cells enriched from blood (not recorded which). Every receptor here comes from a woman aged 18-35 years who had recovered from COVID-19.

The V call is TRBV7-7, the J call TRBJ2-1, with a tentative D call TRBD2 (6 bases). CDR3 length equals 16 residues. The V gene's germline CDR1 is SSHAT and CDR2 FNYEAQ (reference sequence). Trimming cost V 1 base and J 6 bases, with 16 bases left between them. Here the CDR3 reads CASSLGRRETGNEQFF. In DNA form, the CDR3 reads TGTGCCAGCAGCTTAGGCCGCCGGGAGACCGGCAATGAGCAGTTCTTC.

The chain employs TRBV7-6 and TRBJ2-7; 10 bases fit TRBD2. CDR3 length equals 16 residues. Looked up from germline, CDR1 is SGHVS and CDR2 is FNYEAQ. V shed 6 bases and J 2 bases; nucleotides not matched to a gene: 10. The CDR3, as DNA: TGTGCCAGCAGTCCGACAGCGGGGGGGCGCACCTACGAGCAGTACTTC. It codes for CASSPTAGGRTYEQYF.

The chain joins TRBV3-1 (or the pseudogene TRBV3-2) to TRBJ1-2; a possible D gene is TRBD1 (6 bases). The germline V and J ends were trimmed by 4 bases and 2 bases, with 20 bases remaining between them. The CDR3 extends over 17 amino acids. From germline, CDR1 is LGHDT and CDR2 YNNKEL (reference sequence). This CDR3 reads CASSPYPWTAQNYGYTF. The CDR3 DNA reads TGTGCCAGCAGCCCCTACCCATGGACAGCCCAGAACTATGGCTACACCTTC.

The CDR3 DNA is TGTGCCAGCAGCTTAGCGGGGGGCAACACAGATACGCAGTATTTT. Residues: CASSLAGGNTDTQYF. This chain links TRBV7-3 with TRBJ2-3; TRBD2 agrees at 8 bases. This CDR3 comprises 15 residues. V was clipped by 2 bases and J by 2 bases; unmatched bases: 3. Germline V gives CDR1 SGHTA, CDR2 FQGTGA.

The CDR3 coding sequence is TGCGCCAGCAGCCTCACAGGGACTAACTATGGCTACACCTTC. Protein sequence: CASSLTGTNYGYTF. The chain has TRBV5-1 and TRBJ1-2; D might be TRBD1 (6 bases). Between the trimmed V and J ends, which lost 4 bases and 0 bases, there was a span of 10 bases. The CDR3 loop spans 14 amino acids. Looked up from germline, CDR1 is SGHRS and CDR2 is YFSETQ.

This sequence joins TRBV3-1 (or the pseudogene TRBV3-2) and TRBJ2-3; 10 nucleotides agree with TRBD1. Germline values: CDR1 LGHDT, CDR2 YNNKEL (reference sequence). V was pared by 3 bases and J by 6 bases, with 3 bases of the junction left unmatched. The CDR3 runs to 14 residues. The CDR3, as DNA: TGTGCCAGCAGCCACGGACAGGGGGGGGATACGCAGTATTTT. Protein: CASSHGQGGDTQYF.

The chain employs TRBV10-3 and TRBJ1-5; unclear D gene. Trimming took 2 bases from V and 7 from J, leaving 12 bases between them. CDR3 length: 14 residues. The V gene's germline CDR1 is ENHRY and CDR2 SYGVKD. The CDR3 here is CAISEVRGNQPQHF. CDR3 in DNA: TGTGCCATCAGTGAGGTGCGCGGGAACCAGCCCCAGCATTTT.

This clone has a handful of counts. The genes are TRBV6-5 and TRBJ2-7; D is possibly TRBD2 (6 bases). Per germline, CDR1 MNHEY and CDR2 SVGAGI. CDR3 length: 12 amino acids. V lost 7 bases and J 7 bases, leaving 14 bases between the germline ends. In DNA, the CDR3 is TGTGCCAGCACAGGCGGGGTCTGGGAGCAGTACTTC. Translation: CASTGGVWEQYF.

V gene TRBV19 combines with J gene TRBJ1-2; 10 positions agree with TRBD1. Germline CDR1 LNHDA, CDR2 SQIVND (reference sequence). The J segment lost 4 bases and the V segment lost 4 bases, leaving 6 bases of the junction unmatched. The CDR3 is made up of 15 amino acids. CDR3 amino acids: CASSTQTGGGYGYTF. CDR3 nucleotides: TGTGCCAGTAGTACTCAGACAGGGGGCGGCTATGGCTACACCTTC.

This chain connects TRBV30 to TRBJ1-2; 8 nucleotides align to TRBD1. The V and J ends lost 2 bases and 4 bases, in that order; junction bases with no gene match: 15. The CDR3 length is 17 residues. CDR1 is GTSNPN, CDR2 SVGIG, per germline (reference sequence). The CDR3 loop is CAWSRGQGFLLSYGYTF. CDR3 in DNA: TGTGCCTGGAGTAGAGGACAGGGATTTCTCCTGAGCTATGGCTACACCTTC.

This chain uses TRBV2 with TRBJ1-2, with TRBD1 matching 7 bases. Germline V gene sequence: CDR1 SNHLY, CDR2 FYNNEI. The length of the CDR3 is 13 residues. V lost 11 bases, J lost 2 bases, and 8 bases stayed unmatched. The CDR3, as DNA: TGTGCCGGAGGACAGGACAACAACTATGGCTACACCTTC. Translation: CAGGQDNNYGYTF.

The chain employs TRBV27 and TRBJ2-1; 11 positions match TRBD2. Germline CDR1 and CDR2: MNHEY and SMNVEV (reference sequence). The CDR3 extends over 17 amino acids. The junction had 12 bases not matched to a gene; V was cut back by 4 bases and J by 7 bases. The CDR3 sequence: CASSSLAGALARNEQFF. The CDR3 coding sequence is TGTGCCAGCAGTTCACTAGCGGGGGCCCTTGCTAGAAATGAGCAGTTCTTC.

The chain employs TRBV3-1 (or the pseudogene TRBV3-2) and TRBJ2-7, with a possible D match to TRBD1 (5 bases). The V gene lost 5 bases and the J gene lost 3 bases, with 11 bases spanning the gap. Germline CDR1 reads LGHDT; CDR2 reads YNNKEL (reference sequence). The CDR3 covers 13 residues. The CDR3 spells CASSYPDSYEQYF. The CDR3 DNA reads TGTGCCAGCAGCTACCCCGACAGCTACGAGCAGTACTTC.

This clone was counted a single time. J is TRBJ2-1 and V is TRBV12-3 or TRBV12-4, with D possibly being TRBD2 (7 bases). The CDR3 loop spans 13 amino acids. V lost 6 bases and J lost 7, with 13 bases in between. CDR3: CASSPKGGNEQFF. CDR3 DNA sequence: TGTGCCAGCAGCCCCAAGGGGGGGAATGAGCAGTTCTTC.

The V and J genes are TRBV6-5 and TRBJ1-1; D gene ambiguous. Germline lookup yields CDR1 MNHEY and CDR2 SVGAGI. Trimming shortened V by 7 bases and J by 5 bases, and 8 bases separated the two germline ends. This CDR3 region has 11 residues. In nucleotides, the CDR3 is TGTGCCAGCAATTTACATACTGAAGCTTTCTTT. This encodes CASNLHTEAFF.

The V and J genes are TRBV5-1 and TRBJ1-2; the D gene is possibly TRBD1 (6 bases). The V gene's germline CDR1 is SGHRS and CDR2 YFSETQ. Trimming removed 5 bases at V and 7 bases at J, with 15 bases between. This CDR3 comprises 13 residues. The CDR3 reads CASRKTGFAGYTF. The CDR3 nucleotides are TGCGCCAGCAGGAAGACAGGTTTCGCTGGCTACACCTTC.

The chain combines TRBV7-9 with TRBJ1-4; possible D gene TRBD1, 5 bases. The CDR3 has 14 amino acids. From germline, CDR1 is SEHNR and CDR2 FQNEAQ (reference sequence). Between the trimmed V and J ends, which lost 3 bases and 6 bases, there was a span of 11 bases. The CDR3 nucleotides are TGTGCCAGCAGCTTGAGTTCGGGGGATGAAAAACTGTTTTTT. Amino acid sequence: CASSLSSGDEKLFF.

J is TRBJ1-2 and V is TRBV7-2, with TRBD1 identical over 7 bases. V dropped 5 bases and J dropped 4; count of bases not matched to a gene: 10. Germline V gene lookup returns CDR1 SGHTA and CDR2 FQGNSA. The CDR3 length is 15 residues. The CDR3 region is CASSPNRGALYGYTF. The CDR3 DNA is TGTGCCAGCAGCCCGAACAGGGGCGCCCTCTATGGCTACACCTTC.

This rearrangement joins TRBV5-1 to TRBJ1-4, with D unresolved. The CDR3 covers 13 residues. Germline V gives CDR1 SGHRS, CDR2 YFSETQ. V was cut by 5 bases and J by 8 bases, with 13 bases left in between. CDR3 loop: CASRVTLQEKLFF. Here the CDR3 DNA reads TGCGCCAGCAGGGTTACCCTCCAGGAAAAACTGTTTTTT.

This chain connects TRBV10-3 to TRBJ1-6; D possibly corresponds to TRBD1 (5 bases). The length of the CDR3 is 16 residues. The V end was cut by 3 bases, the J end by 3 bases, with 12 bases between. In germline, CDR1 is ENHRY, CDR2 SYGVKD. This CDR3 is CAISDSVQGYNSPLHF. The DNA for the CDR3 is TGTGCCATCAGTGACAGTGTCCAGGGCTATAATTCACCCCTCCACTTT.

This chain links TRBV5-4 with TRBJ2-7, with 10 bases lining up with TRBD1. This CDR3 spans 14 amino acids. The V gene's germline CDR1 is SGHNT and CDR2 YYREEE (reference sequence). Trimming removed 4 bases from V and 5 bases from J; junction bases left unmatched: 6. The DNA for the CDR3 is TGTGCCAGCAGCCAGACAGGGGGCGGCAACGAGCAGTACTTC. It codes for CASSQTGGGNEQYF.

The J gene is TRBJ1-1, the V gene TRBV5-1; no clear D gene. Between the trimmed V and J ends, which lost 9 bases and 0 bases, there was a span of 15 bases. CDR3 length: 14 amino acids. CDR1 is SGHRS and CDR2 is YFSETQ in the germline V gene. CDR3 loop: CATFTTHMNTEAFF. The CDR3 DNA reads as TGCGCCACCTTTACGACACACATGAACACTGAAGCTTTCTTT.

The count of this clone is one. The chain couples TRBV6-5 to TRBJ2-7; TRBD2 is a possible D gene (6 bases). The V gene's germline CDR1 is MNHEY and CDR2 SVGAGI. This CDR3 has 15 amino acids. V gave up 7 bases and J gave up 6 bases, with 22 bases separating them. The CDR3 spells CASTPDGRGISEQYF. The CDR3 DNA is TGTGCCAGCACTCCCGACGGGCGGGGTATCTCCGAGCAGTACTTC.